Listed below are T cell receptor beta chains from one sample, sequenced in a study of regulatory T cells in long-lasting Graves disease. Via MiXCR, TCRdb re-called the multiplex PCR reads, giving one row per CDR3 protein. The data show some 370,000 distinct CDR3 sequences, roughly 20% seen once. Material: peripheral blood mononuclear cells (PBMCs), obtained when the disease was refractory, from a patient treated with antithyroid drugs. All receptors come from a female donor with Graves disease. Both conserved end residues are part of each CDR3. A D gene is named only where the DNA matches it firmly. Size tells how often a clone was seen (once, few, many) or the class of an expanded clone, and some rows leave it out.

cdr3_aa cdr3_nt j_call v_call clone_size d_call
CASSGLAGGHEQYF TGTGCCAGCAGTGGACTAGCGGGAGGCCACGAGCAGTACTTC TRBJ2-7 TRBV12-3/TRBV12-4 few TRBD2
CASSPNTNLPEAFF TGTGCCAGCAGCCCTAATACGAACCTCCCTGAAGCTTTCTTT TRBJ1-1 TRBV7-8 - -
CASSLGTGETEAFF TGTGCCAGCAGCTTAGGAACAGGGGAAACTGAAGCTTTCTTT TRBJ1-1 TRBV7-2 - TRBD1
CASSGESPLHF TGTGCCAGCAGTGGGGAATCACCCCTCCACTTT TRBJ1-6 TRBV7-3 - -
CASTGPLYGYTF TGTGCCAGCACAGGGCCCCTCTATGGCTACACCTTC TRBJ1-2 TRBV28 many -
CASRSGNAYNEQFF TGTGCCAGCAGAAGCGGGAACGCCTACAATGAGCAGTTCTTC TRBJ2-1 TRBV28 - TRBD2
CASSQDRAGFVTQYF TGCGCCAGCAGCCAAGATCGCGCGGGTTTCGTGACCCAGTACTTC TRBJ2-5 TRBV4-3 many -
CASTLIFSTNEQYF TGTGCCAGCACCCTCATATTCTCTACGAACGAGCAGTACTTC TRBJ2-7 TRBV2 many -
CVSSAGQGTYGYTF TGTGTCAGCAGTGCGGGACAGGGTACCTATGGCTACACCTTC TRBJ1-2 TRBV2 many TRBD1
CASSPRRTVTEAFF TGTGCCAGCAGCCCTAGAAGGACAGTTACTGAAGCTTTCTTT TRBJ1-1 TRBV25-1 many -
CASSPQRGGVYGLGAQHF TGTGCCAGCAGTCCACAACGCGGTGGGGTATATGGACTCGGGGCCCAGCATTTT TRBJ1-5 TRBV28 - -
CASSLLGKSQETQYF TGTGCCAGCAGTTTATTGGGGAAAAGCCAAGAGACCCAGTACTTC TRBJ2-5 TRBV27 many -
CASSLGGGTQEHF TGTGCCAGCAGCCTAGGGGGCGGGACCCAGGAGCATTTT TRBJ1-5 TRBV7-2 few TRBD1
CASSRASPTGELFF TGTGCCAGCAGCCGGGCGAGTCCCACCGGGGAGCTGTTTTTT TRBJ2-2 TRBV14 few -
CASSLGGGMNTEAFF TGTGCCAGCAGCTTAGGAGGGGGCATGAACACTGAAGCTTTCTTT TRBJ1-1 TRBV7-2 many TRBD1
CASSHKQGAILNTEAFF TGTGCCAGCAGCCACAAACAGGGGGCGATTTTGAACACTGAAGCTTTCTTT TRBJ1-1 TRBV5-6 - TRBD1
CASSPLGEAFF TGTGCCAGCAGCCCCCTAGGTGAAGCTTTCTTT TRBJ1-1 TRBV11-2 many -
CASSLGGSSEQYF TGTGCCAGCAGCCTAGGTGGGAGCTCCGAGCAGTACTTC TRBJ2-7 TRBV12-3/TRBV12-4 few -
CASSRLAGVGQYF TGTGCCAGCAGTCGGCTAGCGGGAGTCGGGCAGTACTTC TRBJ2-7 TRBV6-1 many TRBD2
CAWSPRENEQYF TGTGCCTGGAGCCCCAGGGAGAACGAGCAGTACTTC TRBJ2-7 TRBV30 many -
CASGMGGPNTGELFF TGTGCCAGTGGTATGGGGGGGCCCAACACCGGGGAGCTGTTTTTT TRBJ2-2 TRBV19 - -
CASSEARTFTEAFF TGTGCCAGCAGTGAAGCTAGAACATTCACTGAAGCTTTCTTT TRBJ1-1 TRBV2 many -
CAISEPGTGYNEQFF TGTGCCATCAGTGAGCCAGGAACAGGGTACAATGAGCAGTTCTTC TRBJ2-1 TRBV10-3 - -